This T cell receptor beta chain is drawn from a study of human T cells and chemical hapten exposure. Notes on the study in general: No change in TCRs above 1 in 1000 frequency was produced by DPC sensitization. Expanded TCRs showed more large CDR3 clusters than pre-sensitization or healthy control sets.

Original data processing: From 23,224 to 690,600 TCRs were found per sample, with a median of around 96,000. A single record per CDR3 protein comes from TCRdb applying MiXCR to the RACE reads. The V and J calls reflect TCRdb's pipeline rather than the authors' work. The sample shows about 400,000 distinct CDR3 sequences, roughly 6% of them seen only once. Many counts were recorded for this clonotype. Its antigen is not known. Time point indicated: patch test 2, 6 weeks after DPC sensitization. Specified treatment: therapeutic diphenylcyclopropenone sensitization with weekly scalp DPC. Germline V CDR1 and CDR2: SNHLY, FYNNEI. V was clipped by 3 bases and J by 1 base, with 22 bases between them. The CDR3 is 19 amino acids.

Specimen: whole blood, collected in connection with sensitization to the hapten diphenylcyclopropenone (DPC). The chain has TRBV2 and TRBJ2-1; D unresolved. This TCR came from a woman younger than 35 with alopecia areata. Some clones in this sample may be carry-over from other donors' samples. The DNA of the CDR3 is TGTGCCAGCAGTGATCCAATTTCAAGAGGTTTTCGGTCCTACAATGAGCAGTTCTTC. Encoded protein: CASSDPISRGFRSYNEQFF.